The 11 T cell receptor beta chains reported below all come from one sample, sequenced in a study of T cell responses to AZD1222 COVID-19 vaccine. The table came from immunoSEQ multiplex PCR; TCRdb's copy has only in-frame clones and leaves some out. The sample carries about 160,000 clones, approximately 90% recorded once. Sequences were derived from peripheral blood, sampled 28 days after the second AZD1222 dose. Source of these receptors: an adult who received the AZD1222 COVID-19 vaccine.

The CDR3 nucleotides are TGTGCCAGCAGCTTGGGACAGGGAGGTGGCGAGCAGTACTTC. The encoded protein is CASSLGQGGGEQYF. The chain is built from TRBV5-4 and TRBJ2-7; perhaps TRBD1 as D (7 bases). V lost 0 bases, J lost 6 bases, and 13 bases lay in between. The CDR3 is made up of 14 amino acids. Germline CDR1 SGHNT, CDR2 YYREEE (reference sequence).

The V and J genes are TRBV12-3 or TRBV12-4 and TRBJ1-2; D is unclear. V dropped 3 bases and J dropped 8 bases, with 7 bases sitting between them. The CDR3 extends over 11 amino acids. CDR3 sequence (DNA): TGTGCCAGCAGTTTCCCAGGAGGCTACACCTTC. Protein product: CASSFPGGYTF.

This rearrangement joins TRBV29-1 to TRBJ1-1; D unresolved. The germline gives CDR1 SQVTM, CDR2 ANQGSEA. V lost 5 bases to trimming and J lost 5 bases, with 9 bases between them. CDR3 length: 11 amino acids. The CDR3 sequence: CSVQKGTEAFF. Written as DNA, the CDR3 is TGCAGCGTTCAAAAAGGGACTGAAGCTTTCTTT.

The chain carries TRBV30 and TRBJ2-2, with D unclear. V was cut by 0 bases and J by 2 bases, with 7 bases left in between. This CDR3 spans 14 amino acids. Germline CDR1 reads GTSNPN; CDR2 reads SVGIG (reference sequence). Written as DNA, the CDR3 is TGTGCCTGGAGTGTACTACTAAACACCGGGGAGCTGTTTTTT. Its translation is CAWSVLLNTGELFF.

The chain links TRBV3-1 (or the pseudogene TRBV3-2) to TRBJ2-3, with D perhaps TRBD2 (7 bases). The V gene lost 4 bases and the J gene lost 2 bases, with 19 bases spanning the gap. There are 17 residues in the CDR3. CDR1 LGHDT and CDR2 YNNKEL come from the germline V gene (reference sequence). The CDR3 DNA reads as TGTGCCAGCAGCCCAATGGGGGGGGCCGCCCCCACAGATACGCAGTATTTT. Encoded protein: CASSPMGGAAPTDTQYF.

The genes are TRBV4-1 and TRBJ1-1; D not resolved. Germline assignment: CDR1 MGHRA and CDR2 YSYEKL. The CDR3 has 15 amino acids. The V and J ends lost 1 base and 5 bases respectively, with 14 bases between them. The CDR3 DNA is TGCGCCAGCAGCCAAGGAGCCCACAGTATTACTGAAGCTTTCTTT. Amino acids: CASSQGAHSITEAFF.

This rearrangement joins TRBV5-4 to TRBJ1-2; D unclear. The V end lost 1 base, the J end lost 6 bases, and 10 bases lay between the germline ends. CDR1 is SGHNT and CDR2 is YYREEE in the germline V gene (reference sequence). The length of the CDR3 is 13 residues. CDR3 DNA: TGTGCCAGCAGCTTGTTAACTGAAAATGGCTACACCTTC. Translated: CASSLLTENGYTF.

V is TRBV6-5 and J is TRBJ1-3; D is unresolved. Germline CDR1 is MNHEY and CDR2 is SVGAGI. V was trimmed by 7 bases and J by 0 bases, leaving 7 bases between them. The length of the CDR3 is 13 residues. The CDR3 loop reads CASNSASGNTIYF. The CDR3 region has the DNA TGTGCCAGCAACTCCGCCTCTGGAAACACCATATATTTT.

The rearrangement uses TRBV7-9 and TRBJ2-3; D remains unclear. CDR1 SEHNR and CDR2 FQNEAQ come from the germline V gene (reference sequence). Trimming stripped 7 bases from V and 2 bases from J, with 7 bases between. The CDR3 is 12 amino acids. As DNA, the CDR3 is TGTGCCAGCACCTCTCCCACAGATACGCAGTATTTT. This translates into CASTSPTDTQYF.

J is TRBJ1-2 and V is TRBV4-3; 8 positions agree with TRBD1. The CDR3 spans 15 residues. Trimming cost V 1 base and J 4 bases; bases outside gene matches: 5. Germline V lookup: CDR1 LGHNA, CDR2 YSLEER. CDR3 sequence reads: CASSQGTGMIYGYTF. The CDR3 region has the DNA TGCGCCAGCAGCCAAGGGACAGGGATGATCTATGGCTACACCTTC.

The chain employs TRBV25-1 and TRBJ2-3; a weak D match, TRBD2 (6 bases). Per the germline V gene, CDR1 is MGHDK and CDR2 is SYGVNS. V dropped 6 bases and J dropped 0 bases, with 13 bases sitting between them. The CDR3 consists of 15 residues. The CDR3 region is CASSLSGPSTDTQYF. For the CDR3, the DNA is TGTGCCAGCAGCCTTAGCGGTCCTAGCACAGATACGCAGTATTTT.